Listed here is a single TCR beta chain. The target antigen is unknown. CDR1 and CDR2 (germline): SEHNR, FQNEAQ (reference sequence). V shed 2 bases and J 2 bases; nucleotides not matched to a gene: 3. The CDR3 is 15 residues long. The source of the sample is a study of molecular identifiers for immune sequencing clone quantification. Background on the study: Five aliquots were made in replicates from the RNA of about 20,000 or 100,000 naive CD8 cells, and four were sequenced.

Listed TCR primers, together with previously described methods, were used for the bulk TCR libraries. One entry per CDR3 protein results from TCRdb running MiXCR on the PCR reads. Among a few hundred thousand distinct CDR3 sequences listed, about a quarter were seen once. General observations from the study: More than 99% of effector molecules, versus under 1% of naive-cell molecules, belonged to clones above 20 RNA copies.

The specimen sequenced was naive CD8+ T cells from blood, with Jurkat cell RNA spiked in. Subset in this sample: FACS-sorted CD8+CD4-CCR7+CD45RA+ naive T cells. The clonotype was recovered from a human donor in good health. Some libraries in this study had Jurkat cell RNA spiked in. The chain links TRBV7-9 to TRBJ2-5, with 9 bases that match TRBD2. The CDR3 reads CASSLRLAGQETQYF. CDR3 coding DNA: TGTGCCAGCAGCTTACGGCTAGCGGGACAAGAGACCCAGTACTTC.